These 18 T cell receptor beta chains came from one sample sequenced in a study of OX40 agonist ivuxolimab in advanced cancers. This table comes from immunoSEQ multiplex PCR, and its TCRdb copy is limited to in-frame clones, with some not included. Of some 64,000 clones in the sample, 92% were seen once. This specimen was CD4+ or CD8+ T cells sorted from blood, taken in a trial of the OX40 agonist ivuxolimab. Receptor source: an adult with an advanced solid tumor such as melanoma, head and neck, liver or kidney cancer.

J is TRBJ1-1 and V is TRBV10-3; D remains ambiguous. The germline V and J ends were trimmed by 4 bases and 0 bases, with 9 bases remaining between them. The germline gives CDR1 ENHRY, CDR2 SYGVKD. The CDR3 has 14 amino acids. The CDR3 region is CAISAQTMNTEAFF. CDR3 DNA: TGTGCCATCAGTGCACAGACCATGAACACTGAAGCTTTCTTT.

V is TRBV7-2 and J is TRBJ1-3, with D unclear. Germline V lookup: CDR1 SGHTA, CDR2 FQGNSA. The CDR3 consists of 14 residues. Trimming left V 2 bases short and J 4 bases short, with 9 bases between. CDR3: CASSLQAPGNTIYF. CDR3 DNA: TGTGCCAGCAGCTTACAGGCTCCGGGAAACACCATATATTTT.

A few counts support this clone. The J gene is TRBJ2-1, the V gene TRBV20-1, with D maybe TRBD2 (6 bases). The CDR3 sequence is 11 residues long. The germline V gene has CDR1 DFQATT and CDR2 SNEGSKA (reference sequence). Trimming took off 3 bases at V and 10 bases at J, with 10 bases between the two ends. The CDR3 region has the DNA TGCAGTGCTAGGCCCGGGAGAGAGCAGTTCTTC. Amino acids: CSARPGREQFF.

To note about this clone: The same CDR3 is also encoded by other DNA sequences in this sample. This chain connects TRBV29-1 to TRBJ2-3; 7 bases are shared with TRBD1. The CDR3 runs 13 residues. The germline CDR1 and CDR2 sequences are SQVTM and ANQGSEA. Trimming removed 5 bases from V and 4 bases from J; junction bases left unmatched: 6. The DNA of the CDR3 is TGCAGCGTTCGAAGGACAGGCCCAGATACGCAGTATTTT. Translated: CSVRRTGPDTQYF.

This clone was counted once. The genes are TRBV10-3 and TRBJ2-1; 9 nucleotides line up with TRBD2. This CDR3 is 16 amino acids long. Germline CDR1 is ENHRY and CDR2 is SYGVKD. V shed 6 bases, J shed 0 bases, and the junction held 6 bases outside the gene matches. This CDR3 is CAIRDSGGSSYNEQFF. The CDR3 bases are TGTGCCATCAGGGATAGCGGGGGCAGCTCCTACAATGAGCAGTTCTTC.

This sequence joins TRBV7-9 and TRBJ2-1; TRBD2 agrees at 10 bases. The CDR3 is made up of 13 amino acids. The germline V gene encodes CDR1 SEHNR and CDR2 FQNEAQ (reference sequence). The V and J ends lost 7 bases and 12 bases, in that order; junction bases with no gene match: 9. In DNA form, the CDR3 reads TGTGCCAGCACCGGACTAGCGGCCGTTGGGCAGTTCTTC. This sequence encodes CASTGLAAVGQFF.

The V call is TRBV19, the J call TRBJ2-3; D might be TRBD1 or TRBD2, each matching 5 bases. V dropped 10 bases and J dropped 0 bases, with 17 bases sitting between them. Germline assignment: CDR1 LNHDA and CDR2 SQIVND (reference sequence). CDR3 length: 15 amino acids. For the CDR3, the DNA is TGTGCCACTAGGGGACCCAAAAGGAGCACAGATACGCAGTATTTT. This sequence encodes CATRGPKRSTDTQYF.

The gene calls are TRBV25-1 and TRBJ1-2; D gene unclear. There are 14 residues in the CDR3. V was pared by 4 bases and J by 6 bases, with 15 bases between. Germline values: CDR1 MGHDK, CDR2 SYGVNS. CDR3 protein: CASSGVGIQDGYTF. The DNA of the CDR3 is TGTGCCAGCAGTGGAGTGGGGATCCAGGATGGCTACACCTTC.

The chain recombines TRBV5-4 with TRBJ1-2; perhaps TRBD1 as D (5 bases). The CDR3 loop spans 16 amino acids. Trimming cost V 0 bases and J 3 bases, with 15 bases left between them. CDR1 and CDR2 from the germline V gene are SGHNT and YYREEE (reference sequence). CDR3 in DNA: TGTGCCAGCAGCTTGGCCTCGGTGGCAGGGTACTATGGCTACACCTTC. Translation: CASSLASVAGYYGYTF.

In DNA, the CDR3 is TGCGCCAGCAGCTTCTCCTCTATCATGCCCGCCAACACCATATATTTT. Translation gives CASSFSSIMPANTIYF. The chain recombines TRBV5-1 with TRBJ1-3; D gene unclear. Deletions cut 2 bases from V and 7 bases from J, with 19 bases between. The length of the CDR3 is 16 residues. The germline V gene encodes CDR1 SGHRS and CDR2 YFSETQ.

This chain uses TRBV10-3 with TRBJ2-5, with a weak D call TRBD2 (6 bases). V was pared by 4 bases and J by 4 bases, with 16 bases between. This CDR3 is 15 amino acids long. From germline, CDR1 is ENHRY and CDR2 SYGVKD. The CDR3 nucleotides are TGTGCCATCAGTGCCGTTCCCGGGGGAGGAGAGACCCAGTACTTC. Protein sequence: CAISAVPGGGETQYF.

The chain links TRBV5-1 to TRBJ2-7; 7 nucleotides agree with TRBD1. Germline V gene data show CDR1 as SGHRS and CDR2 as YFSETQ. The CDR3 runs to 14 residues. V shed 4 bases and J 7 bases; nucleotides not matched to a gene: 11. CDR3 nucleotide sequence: TGCGCCAGCAGCACCGACGGGACAGTTGGGGAGCAGTACTTC. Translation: CASSTDGTVGEQYF.

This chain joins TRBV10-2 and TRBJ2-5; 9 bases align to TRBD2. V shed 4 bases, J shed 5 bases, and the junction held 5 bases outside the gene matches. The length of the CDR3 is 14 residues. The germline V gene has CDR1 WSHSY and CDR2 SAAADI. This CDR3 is CASSALAGVETQYF. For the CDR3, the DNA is TGCGCCAGCAGTGCTTTAGCGGGGGTGGAGACCCAGTACTTC.

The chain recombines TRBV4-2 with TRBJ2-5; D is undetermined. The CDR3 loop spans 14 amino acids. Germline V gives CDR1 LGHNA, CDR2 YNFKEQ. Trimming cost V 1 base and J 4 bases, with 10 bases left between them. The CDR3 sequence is CASSQALAGETQYF. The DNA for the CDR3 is TGTGCCAGCAGCCAAGCACTGGCCGGAGAGACCCAGTACTTC.

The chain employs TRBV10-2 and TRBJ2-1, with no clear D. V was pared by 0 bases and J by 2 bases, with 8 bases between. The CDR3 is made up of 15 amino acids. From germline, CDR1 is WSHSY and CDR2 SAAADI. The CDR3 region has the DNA TGCGCCAGCAGTGAGTCGAATCCCACCTACAATGAGCAGTTCTTC. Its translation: CASSESNPTYNEQFF.

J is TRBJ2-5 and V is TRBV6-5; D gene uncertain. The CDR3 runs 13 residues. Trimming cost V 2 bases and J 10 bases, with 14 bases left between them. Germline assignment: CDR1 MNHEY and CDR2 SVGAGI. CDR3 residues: CASSYLQVADQYF. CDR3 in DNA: TGTGCCAGCAGTTACCTTCAAGTGGCTGACCAGTACTTC.

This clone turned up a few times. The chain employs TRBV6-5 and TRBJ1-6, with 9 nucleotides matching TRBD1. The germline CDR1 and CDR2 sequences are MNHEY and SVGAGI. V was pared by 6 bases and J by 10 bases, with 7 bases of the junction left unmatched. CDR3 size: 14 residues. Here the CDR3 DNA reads TGTGCCAGCAGCCGGGACAGGGCGGACTCACCCCTCCACTTT. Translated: CASSRDRADSPLHF.

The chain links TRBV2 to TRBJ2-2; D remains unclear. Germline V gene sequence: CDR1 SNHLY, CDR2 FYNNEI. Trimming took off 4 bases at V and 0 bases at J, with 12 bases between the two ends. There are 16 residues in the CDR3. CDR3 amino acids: CASSADSQTNTGELFF. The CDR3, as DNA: TGTGCCAGCAGTGCAGATTCGCAAACGAACACCGGGGAGCTGTTTTTT.